The 8 T cell receptor beta chains listed next were all sequenced from one sample in a study of monozygotic twins with inflammatory bowel disease. TCRdb reprocessed the 5' RACE reads, keeping one entry per CDR3 protein, no DNA. This sample's table has a few hundred thousand distinct CDR3 sequences. The sample taken for sequencing was blood. These receptors were obtained from a human donor with ulcerative colitis or Crohn's disease, or a healthy co-twin of an affected twin (not recorded which).

This chain uses TRBV7-2 with TRBJ1-6; with no DNA, the TCRdb D assignment of TRBD1 cannot be verified. Per germline, CDR1 SGHTA and CDR2 FQGNSA. This CDR3 contains 15 residues. The chain's CDR3 is CASSADRVLISPLHF.

The chain is built from TRBV6-1 and TRBJ2-3; the TCRdb D gene call, TRBD1, has no DNA to confirm it. In germline, CDR1 is MNHNS, CDR2 SASEGT. The CDR3 is 15 amino acids. The CDR3 loop is CASSKRPTPQDTQYF.

The rearrangement uses TRBV12-3 or TRBV12-4 and TRBJ1-1; TCRdb's assignment of TRBD1 cannot be checked, as there is no DNA. CDR3 length: 16 amino acids. This CDR3 is CASSYPHGTGGTEAFF.

This chain uses TRBV2 with TRBJ2-3; TCRdb's D call of TRBD1 is untestable without DNA. Germline V gene sequence: CDR1 SNHLY, CDR2 FYNNEI. The CDR3 consists of 15 residues. The CDR3 region is CASGVTGTGTDTQYF.

V gene TRBV5-1 combines with J gene TRBJ2-5. The CDR3 runs to 13 residues. The germline V gene has CDR1 SGHRS and CDR2 YFSETQ. CDR3 sequence: CASSSDPQETQYF.

This chain joins TRBV20-1 and TRBJ2-4; TCRdb selects TRBD1, and the lack of DNA leaves this call unchecked. The CDR3 is 15 residues long. The germline gives CDR1 DFQATT, CDR2 SNEGSKA (reference sequence). The CDR3: CSATGTGAAKNIQYF.

The CDR3 sequence is CASSYLGGGLYEQYF. The V call is TRBV6-5, the J call TRBJ2-7; without DNA, the TCRdb call of TRBD1 cannot be checked. The CDR3 extends over 15 amino acids. The germline CDR1 and CDR2 sequences are MNHEY and SVGAGI.

The chain uses TRBV5-1 and TRBJ1-6; TCRdb returns TRBD1, unconfirmable since there is no DNA. From germline, CDR1 is SGHRS and CDR2 YFSETQ. The CDR3 sequence is 16 residues long. CDR3 loop: CASSRSTGVNNSPLHF.